The 16 T cell receptor beta chains listed next were all sequenced from one sample in a study of T cell clonotyping in hematopoietic cell transplantation. The protocol was immunoSEQ multiplex PCR, while the TCRdb copy is restricted to in-frame clones and leaves out a portion. The sample has about 36,000 clones, 75% to 90% seen once. The material sequenced was peripheral blood mononuclear cells. These receptors were collected from a woman in her thirties or forties in good health. Some clones in this sample may be carry-over from other donors' samples.

This chain connects TRBV2 to TRBJ1-5; 9 bases map to TRBD1. The junction had 5 bases not matched to a gene; V was cut back by 6 bases and J by 5 bases. The CDR3 runs to 14 residues. The germline gives CDR1 SNHLY, CDR2 FYNNEI. DNA of the CDR3: TGTGCCAGCAGCGGGGACAGGGTGGATCAGCCCCAGCATTTT. It codes for CASSGDRVDQPQHF.

The chain carries TRBV5-1 and TRBJ2-2; D is ambiguous. The V end lost 5 bases, the J end lost 7 bases, and 9 bases lay between the germline ends. The germline V gene encodes CDR1 SGHRS and CDR2 YFSETQ. The CDR3 loop spans 12 amino acids. The CDR3 is CASRRVGGELFF. CDR3 in DNA: TGCGCCAGCAGACGGGTGGGCGGGGAGCTGTTTTTT. The whole variable domain, filled in from reference TRBV5-1 and TRBJ2-2, reads KAGVTQTPRYLIKTRGQQVTLSCSPISGHRSVSWYQQTPGQGLQFLFEYFSETQRNKGNFPGRFSGRQFSNSRSEMNVSTLELGDSALYLCASRRVGGELFFGEGSRLTVL.

V gene TRBV7-8 combines with J gene TRBJ2-1, with TRBD2 matching over 8 bases. Germline V CDR1 and CDR2: SGHVS, FQNEAQ. Unmatched junction bases numbered 10, after V lost 5 bases and J lost 7 bases. The CDR3 is 15 residues long. The CDR3 protein is CASSEGLAFVNEQFF. CDR3 nucleotide sequence: TGTGCCAGCAGCGAAGGACTAGCCTTCGTTAATGAGCAGTTCTTC.

This clone was seen only a few times. The J gene is TRBJ2-6, the V gene TRBV6-1; D call uncertain. V dropped 11 bases and J dropped 1 base, with 12 bases sitting between them. Germline V gene sequence: CDR1 MNHNS, CDR2 SASEGT. The CDR3 runs 14 residues. Here the CDR3 DNA reads TGTGCCGTTTCAGGCCTATCTGGGGCCAACGTCCTGACTTTC. This codes for CAVSGLSGANVLTF.

The V gene is TRBV30, the J gene TRBJ2-1, with D maybe TRBD2 (5 bases). Germline values: CDR1 GTSNPN, CDR2 SVGIG (reference sequence). V lost 5 bases, J lost 9 bases, and 14 bases lay in between. This CDR3 comprises 12 residues. This chain's CDR3 is CAWGTFEGEQFF. The CDR3 DNA sequence: TGTGCCTGGGGAACCTTTGAGGGTGAGCAGTTCTTC. Drawing the rest from reference TRBV30 and TRBJ2-1, the complete variable domain is SQTIHQWPATLVQPVGSPLSLECTVEGTSNPNLYWYRQAAGRGLQLLFYSVGIGQISSEVPQNLSASRPQDRQFILSSKKLLLSDSGFYLCAWGTFEGEQFFGPGTRLTVL.

The chain carries TRBV7-2 and TRBJ2-7; TRBD2 might be the D (5 bases). This CDR3 has 14 residues. Germline values: CDR1 SGHTA, CDR2 FQGNSA. V lost 1 base and J lost 2, with 9 bases in between. DNA of the CDR3: TGTGCCAGCAGCTTAGGCCCGGGAACCTACGAGCAGTACTTC. Amino acids: CASSLGPGTYEQYF.

As regards this clone: Its ends do not fully match the called genes, so a read error is possible. The gene calls are TRBV7-7 and TRBJ1-2; D unclear. Germline V gene sequence: CDR1 SSHAT, CDR2 FNYEAQ (reference sequence). The CDR3 sequence is 16 residues long. CDR3 sequence: CASSHNWTVYNYGYTF. CDR3 in DNA: TGTGCTAGCAGCCACAATTGGACGGTCTATAACTATGGCTACACCTTC.

The chain joins TRBV5-4 to TRBJ1-5; the D is unclear. The CDR3 runs 14 residues. Looked up from germline, CDR1 is SGHNT and CDR2 is YYREEE (reference sequence). The V end was cut by 2 bases, the J end by 1 base, with 7 bases between. The CDR3 reads CASSFSGSNQPQHF. The CDR3 bases are TGTGCCAGCAGCTTCTCGGGGAGCAATCAGCCCCAGCATTTT.

This chain connects TRBV5-4 to TRBJ1-2; 7 bases align to TRBD1. The germline V gene has CDR1 SGHNT and CDR2 YYREEE (reference sequence). The CDR3 consists of 14 residues. The junction had 5 bases not matched to a gene; V was cut back by 4 bases and J by 2 bases. The chain's CDR3 is CASSPRQGNYGYTF. CDR3 nucleotides: TGTGCCAGCAGCCCACGACAGGGAAACTATGGCTACACCTTC.

The chain recombines TRBV28 with TRBJ1-1; TRBD1 might be the D (6 bases). V gave up 5 bases and J gave up 0 bases, with 10 bases separating them. The CDR3 is made up of 14 amino acids. In germline, CDR1 is MDHEN, CDR2 SYDVKM. The DNA of the CDR3 is TGTGCCAGCAGTCGACAGGTCCTGAACACTGAAGCTTTCTTT. Its protein is CASSRQVLNTEAFF.

The genes are TRBV30 and TRBJ2-3, with 11 bases lining up with TRBD2. Trimming removed 3 bases from V and 4 bases from J; junction bases left unmatched: 12. The CDR3 runs 17 residues. Per germline, CDR1 GTSNPN and CDR2 SVGIG (reference sequence). Here the CDR3 DNA reads TGTGCCTGGAGGACCAATCGACTAGCGGGATGGGCAGATACGCAGTATTTT. It encodes CAWRTNRLAGWADTQYF.

This chain links TRBV19 with TRBJ2-1, with D unclear. The germline V gene encodes CDR1 LNHDA and CDR2 SQIVND (reference sequence). V was trimmed by 6 bases and J by 0 bases, leaving 3 bases between them. CDR3 length: 12 residues. The CDR3 reads CASSGSYNEQFF. DNA of the CDR3: TGTGCCAGTAGCGGCTCCTACAATGAGCAGTTCTTC.

This chain connects TRBV6-5 to TRBJ2-7; a possible D gene is TRBD2 (6 bases). CDR3 length: 14 residues. The germline V gene encodes CDR1 MNHEY and CDR2 SVGAGI. Trimming took off 2 bases at V and 6 bases at J, with 14 bases between the two ends. The CDR3 DNA reads as TGTGCCAGCAGTTACGGGGAACCGACTAGCGAGCAGTACTTC. As protein: CASSYGEPTSEQYF.

The J gene is TRBJ1-2, the V gene TRBV29-1; D is unclear. The CDR3 extends over 14 amino acids. Trimming stripped 5 bases from V and 6 bases from J, with 19 bases between. CDR1 is SQVTM, CDR2 ANQGSEA, per germline. As DNA, the CDR3 is TGCAGCGTTCCCCCCCGGCTACAGATGGATGGCTACACCTTC. It codes for CSVPPRLQMDGYTF.

As DNA, the CDR3 is TGTGCCAGCAGCTTGGAGGGTCCAGCTTTCTTT. Translating it yields CASSLEGPAFF. V gene TRBV5-6 combines with J gene TRBJ1-1; D is unclear. Trimming left V 0 bases short and J 10 bases short, with 7 bases between. The germline V gene encodes CDR1 SGHDT and CDR2 YYEEEE. This CDR3 region has 11 residues.

This chain uses TRBV28 with TRBJ2-1; tentative D call: TRBD2 (6 bases). There are 16 residues in the CDR3. V was cut by 6 bases and J by 8 bases, with 23 bases left in between. Per germline, CDR1 MDHEN and CDR2 SYDVKM. The chain's CDR3 is CASSPAGPRLVYEQFF. The CDR3, as DNA: TGTGCCAGCAGCCCGGCGGGACCCCGCCTCGTCTATGAGCAGTTCTTC.